Following are 15 T cell receptor beta chains from one sample sequenced in a study of cytomegalovirus exposure and HLA in healthy donors. Amplification used 60 Vbeta primers and 13 Jbeta primers. Using immunoSEQ multiplex PCR, the repertoire was profiled, and TCRdb retains in-frame clones only, with some absent. This table has some 200,000 clones, approximately 85% appearing once. Sequencing was done on a sample of PBMCs. These receptors all stem from a girl aged 10-17 years in good health and CMV-seropositive.

This clone was recorded once. This chain's CDR3 is CASSQVDRGSPLHF. The DNA for the CDR3 is TGCGCCAGCAGCCAGGTAGACCGAGGGTCACCCCTCCACTTT. The rearrangement joins TRBV4-3 to TRBJ1-6; D unclear. The CDR3 runs 14 residues. Germline CDR1 reads LGHNA; CDR2 reads YSLEER. V lost 3 bases and J 10 bases, leaving 13 bases between the germline ends.

J is TRBJ2-7 and V is TRBV25-1; D not resolved. CDR1 and CDR2 (germline): MGHDK, SYGVNS. The CDR3 has 12 amino acids. Trimming pared 7 bases from V and 7 bases from J, leaving 14 bases between. CDR3 coding DNA: TGTGCCAGCATTTCAGCCGCCGGGGAGCAGTACTTC. As protein: CASISAAGEQYF.

In nucleotides, the CDR3 is TGTGCCAGCAGCCGCGGACAGGGGAAGTACGAGCAGTACTTC. Amino acid sequence: CASSRGQGKYEQYF. The gene calls are TRBV6-5 and TRBJ2-7; TRBD1 agrees at 9 bases. Germline V gene data show CDR1 as MNHEY and CDR2 as SVGAGI. The CDR3 contains 14 residues. Trimming took 6 bases from V and 4 from J; bases not matched to a gene: 7.

The chain is built from TRBV7-2 and TRBJ2-3, with TRBD2 identical over 9 bases. The CDR3 extends over 15 amino acids. Germline CDR1 SGHTA, CDR2 FQGNSA. Losses at the gene ends were 1 base for V and 6 bases for J; bases not matched to a gene: 5. The CDR3 DNA sequence: TGTGCCAGCAGCTTAGTGGCGGGGGGGCCCGATACGCAGTATTTT. Translating it yields CASSLVAGGPDTQYF.

V gene TRBV11-2 combines with J gene TRBJ1-1, with D unclear. Germline V gene data show CDR1 as SGHAT and CDR2 as FQNNGV. The CDR3 covers 16 residues. V lost 3 bases and J lost 0, with 14 bases in between. CDR3 coding DNA: TGTGCCAGCAGCTTTAAACAGCCCTTTATGAACACTGAAGCTTTCTTT. Its protein product is CASSFKQPFMNTEAFF. Full variable domain (missing parts from reference TRBV11-2 and TRBJ1-1): EAGVAQSPRYKIIEKRQSVAFWCNPISGHATLYWYQQILGQGPKLLIQFQNNGVVDDSQLPKDRFSAERLKGVDSTLKIQPAKLEDSAVYLCASSFKQPFMNTEAFFGQGTRLTVV.

This rearrangement joins TRBV7-2 to TRBJ2-7, with a tentative D call TRBD1 (5 bases). The CDR3 totals 14 residues. Germline V gene lookup returns CDR1 SGHTA and CDR2 FQGNSA. V lost 5 bases to trimming and J lost 2 bases, with 13 bases between them. In DNA form, the CDR3 reads TGTGCCAGCAGCAAACGACAGCCGACCTACGAGCAGTACTTC. Translation: CASSKRQPTYEQYF.

J is TRBJ2-7 and V is TRBV27, with D maybe TRBD1 (5 bases). V was cut by 5 bases and J by 8 bases, with 13 bases left in between. Looked up from germline, CDR1 is MNHEY and CDR2 is SMNVEV (reference sequence). This CDR3 contains 12 residues. CDR3 in amino acids: CASSQPDRKQYF. In DNA form, the CDR3 reads TGTGCCAGCAGTCAGCCCGACAGAAAGCAGTACTTC.

This rearrangement joins TRBV30 to TRBJ1-2; 7 positions agree with TRBD1. Germline V gene sequence: CDR1 GTSNPN, CDR2 SVGIG (reference sequence). Germline trimming cut 0 bases from V and 3 bases from J; bases unmatched to any gene: 10. The CDR3 runs to 16 residues. The CDR3 nucleotides are TGTGCCTGGAGTGTACATGGGCAGGGGGTTTACTATGGCTACACCTTC. This gives the protein CAWSVHGQGVYYGYTF.

The J gene is TRBJ2-7, the V gene TRBV11-2; a weak D match, TRBD2 (5 bases). Germline CDR1 is SGHAT and CDR2 is FQNNGV. CDR3 length equals 12 residues. V lost 5 bases and J lost 11, with 16 bases in between. The CDR3 here is CASSTSRTREYF. CDR3 DNA sequence: TGTGCCAGCAGCACCTCGCGGACTCGGGAGTACTTC.

The chain is built from TRBV6-6 and TRBJ1-2; D might be TRBD1 (5 bases). V dropped 2 bases and J dropped 2 bases, with 9 bases sitting between them. The germline V gene encodes CDR1 MNHNY and CDR2 SVGAGI (reference sequence). The CDR3 consists of 14 residues. CDR3 nucleotides: TGTGCCAGCAGTTACGGGCAGGGAAACTATGGCTACACCTTC. This sequence encodes CASSYGQGNYGYTF.

This clone was observed a handful of times. The chain is built from TRBV19 and TRBJ1-1; D might be TRBD1 (6 bases). Germline V gene data show CDR1 as LNHDA and CDR2 as SQIVND (reference sequence). The CDR3 contains 14 residues. V lost 9 bases, J lost 2 bases, and 16 bases lay in between. CDR3 DNA: TGTGCCAGCGCGGACAGCAGCGTTAACACTGAAGCTTTCTTT. Amino acid sequence: CASADSSVNTEAFF.

This clone appeared once. The CDR3 DNA sequence: TGTGCCTGGGCCCGGGGGGGGAACTATGGCTACACCTTC. Its translation: CAWARGGNYGYTF. The rearrangement joins TRBV30 to TRBJ1-2, with a weak D call TRBD1 (5 bases). This CDR3 contains 13 residues. Germline assignment: CDR1 GTSNPN and CDR2 SVGIG (reference sequence). The V end lost 5 bases, the J end lost 2 bases, and 12 bases lay between the germline ends.

The chain links TRBV6-5 to TRBJ2-2; 10 bases fit TRBD1. J gave up 7 bases and V 6 bases, and 8 bases lay outside the gene matches. Germline loops: CDR1 MNHEY, CDR2 SVGAGI. The CDR3 has 15 residues. CDR3 protein: CASSPLGTGDGELFF. The CDR3 DNA is TGTGCCAGCAGCCCCTTAGGGACAGGGGACGGGGAGCTGTTTTTT.

This clone was counted once. The V gene is TRBV4-1, the J gene TRBJ2-7, with 8 bases fitting TRBD1. The CDR3 is 15 amino acids. Trimming cost V 2 bases and J 5 bases; bases outside gene matches: 8. Germline V gives CDR1 MGHRA, CDR2 YSYEKL. The CDR3 loop reads CASSQLGQARDEQYF. The CDR3 coding sequence is TGCGCCAGCAGCCAACTGGGACAGGCTCGCGACGAGCAGTACTTC.

The J gene is TRBJ1-5, the V gene TRBV7-9; 7 bases line up with TRBD1. The CDR3 runs 15 residues. Germline CDR1 SEHNR, CDR2 FQNEAQ (reference sequence). The ends lost 3 bases at V and 4 bases at J; junction bases unmatched: 6. CDR3 nucleotides: TGTGCCAGCAGCTTTACAGGGGCGCGAAATCAGCCCCAGCATTTT. Its protein product is CASSFTGARNQPQHF. The whole variable domain, filled in from reference TRBV7-9 and TRBJ1-5, reads DTGVSQNPRHKITKRGQNVTFRCDPISEHNRLYWYRQTLGQGPEFLTYFQNEAQLEKSRLLSDRFSAERPKGSFSTLEIQRTEQGDSAMYLCASSFTGARNQPQHFGDGTRLSIL.